The rows below give T cell receptor beta chains drawn from one sample of a study of CD8 T cells in Susac syndrome. Each CDR3 protein gets one entry after TCRdb re-called the immunoSEQ multiplex PCR reads with MiXCR. Of approximately 190,000 distinct CDR3 sequences in the sample, 93% were seen once. Sequenced material: CD4+ T cells from PBMCs. These TCRs come from a human donor in good health. The CDR3 runs from the conserved cysteine through the conserved F or W. D genes are given only for firm matches. A clone size is listed for some rows: how often the clone was seen (once, few, many), or a class if it is expanded.

v_gene,j_gene,abundance,d_gene,CDR3nt,CDR3aa
TRBV29-1,TRBJ2-6,NA,NA,TGCAGCGTGTACAGTACCTCTGGGGCCAACGTCCTGACTTTC,CSVYSTSGANVLTF
TRBV19,TRBJ2-4,NA,TRBD1,TGTGCCAGTAGTATCGACAGGGGGCGTCACATTCAGTACTTC,CASSIDRGRHIQYF
TRBV20-1,TRBJ1-5,NA,NA,TGCAGTGCTAGGACCAACCAGGGGATGAATCAGCCCCAGCATTTT,CSARTNQGMNQPQHF
TRBV19,TRBJ2-1,NA,NA,TGTGCCAGTAGTAATCAGCTCGGCTACAATGAGCAGTTCTTC,CASSNQLGYNEQFF
TRBV7-9,TRBJ1-2,NA,NA,TGTGCCAGCAGCTCTGTGTGGACCCTAGGCTACACCTTC,CASSSVWTLGYTF
TRBV28,TRBJ2-3,NA,TRBD2,TGTGCCAGCAGATTATACCCGGGAGGCCCCCAGTATTTT,CASRLYPGGPQYF
TRBV5-1,TRBJ1-1,NA,TRBD1,TGCGCCAGCAGCTTGGTGACAGGGGTCCGGGGCACTGAAGCTTTCTTT,CASSLVTGVRGTEAFF
TRBV6-5,TRBJ2-1,NA,NA,TGTGCCAGCGGCCCTCCTCGGGGTGAGCAGTTCTTC,CASGPPRGEQFF
TRBV20-1,TRBJ2-1,NA,NA,TGCAGTGCCTCCACCGGGTTCCACAATGAGCAGTTCTTC,CSASTGFHNEQFF
TRBV7-2,TRBJ2-1,once,NA,TGTGCCAGCAGCCCTCTGGGCCGGGGAAGTAATGAGCAGTTCTTC,CASSPLGRGSNEQFF
TRBV30,TRBJ2-1,NA,NA,TGTGGTGGGGCGAGCGAGCAGTTCTTC,CGGASEQFF
TRBV5-1,TRBJ1-4,NA,NA,TGCGCCAGCAGCCCGAAGTGGACCCCCTACGAAAAACTGTTTTTT,CASSPKWTPYEKLFF
TRBV29-1,TRBJ2-3,NA,NA,TGCAGCGTTGAGGTCAGGGCCACAGATACGCAGTATTTT,CSVEVRATDTQYF
TRBV20-1,TRBJ1-2,few,NA,TGCAGTGCTAGAGATCCGGGAGGCTACACCTTC,CSARDPGGYTF
TRBV27,TRBJ2-7,NA,NA,TGTGCCAGCAGTTTATCCGGGGCCTACGAGCAGTACTTC,CASSLSGAYEQYF
TRBV4-3,TRBJ2-2,NA,NA,TGCGCCAGCAGCCAAGAAATCTACGGGGAGCTGTTTTTT,CASSQEIYGELFF
TRBV20-1,TRBJ2-3,NA,NA,TGCAGTGCTAGGGGGGGATCAGCTTCAGATACGCAGTATTTT,CSARGGSASDTQYF
TRBV12-3/TRBV12-4,TRBJ2-4,NA,TRBD2,TGTGCCAGCAGTTTAGTTCTAGCGGGGGGTCACCTAGCCAAAAACATTCAGTACTTC,CASSLVLAGGHLAKNIQYF
TRBV6-2/TRBV6-3,TRBJ1-2,NA,NA,TGTGCCAGCAGTTACTCACGTGCTTCTCTAGGAGGCTACACCTTC,CASSYSRASLGGYTF
TRBV3-1,TRBJ2-3,NA,TRBD2,TGTGCCAGCAGCCCCCTAGTAAGCGGGGTTACAGATACGCAGTATTTT,CASSPLVSGVTDTQYF
TRBV3-1,TRBJ2-1,NA,TRBD2,TGTGCCAGCAGCGCCCGACTAGCGGGGGGGTACAATGAGCAGTTCTTC,CASSARLAGGYNEQFF
TRBV7-2,TRBJ2-6,NA,NA,TGTGCCAGCAGTTTTGGGGCGGGTGGGGCCAACGTCCTGACTTTC,CASSFGAGGANVLTF
TRBV5-1,TRBJ2-5,NA,NA,TGCGCCAGCAGCCCGGAGGGACTCGAGACCCAGTACTTC,CASSPEGLETQYF
TRBV4-3,TRBJ1-5,NA,NA,TGCGCCAGCAGCCAAGGACTCAATAGCAATCAGCCCCAGCATTTT,CASSQGLNSNQPQHF
TRBV13,TRBJ2-5,NA,NA,TGTGCCAGCAGCAGCGCGAGGACCGTGTCGGATCAGACCCAGTACTTC,CASSSARTVSDQTQYF
TRBV28,TRBJ1-2,NA,TRBD1,TGTGCCAGCAGGGAACAGGGGGCGCTTGGCTACACCTTC,CASREQGALGYTF
TRBV20-1,TRBJ2-1,NA,NA,TGCAGTGCTAGAGACCGGGGTAGGAAGTCGGAGTTCTTC,CSARDRGRKSEFF
TRBV5-1,TRBJ2-3,NA,NA,TGCGCCAGCAGCTTATATAACCGGGCCGATGGGTCAGATACGCAGTATTTT,CASSLYNRADGSDTQYF
TRBV11-1,TRBJ2-3,NA,TRBD2,TGTGCCAGCAGTTCAAGCGGGGGAAGCACAGATACGCAGTATTTT,CASSSSGGSTDTQYF
TRBV7-2,TRBJ2-7,NA,TRBD1,TGTGCCAGCAGCTCGACAGGGGGCGGATTCTACGAGCAGTACTTC,CASSSTGGGFYEQYF
TRBV29-1,TRBJ2-2,NA,TRBD2,TGCAGCGGCGAGGCCGGGACTAGCGGGGGGGCTGCCGGGGAGCTGTTTTTT,CSGEAGTSGGAAGELFF
TRBV20-1,TRBJ2-1,NA,NA,TGCAGTGCTATGGGTTACAATGAGCAGTTCTTC,CSAMGYNEQFF
TRBV4-1,TRBJ2-2,once,TRBD2,TGCGCCAGCAGGCTAGCGGGGGACCGGACCGGGGAGCTGTTTTTT,CASRLAGDRTGELFF
TRBV6-2/TRBV6-3,TRBJ1-2,NA,NA,TGTGCCAGCACCCCGGCTAGGCGACCTAACTATGGCTACACCTTC,CASTPARRPNYGYTF
TRBV12-3/TRBV12-4,TRBJ1-5,NA,TRBD1,TGTGCCAGCAGTTTGGGAGGGGGCCCTCAGCCCCAGCATTTT,CASSLGGGPQPQHF
TRBV7-2,TRBJ2-1,NA,NA,TGTGCCAGCAGCTTCCAGGGGAATGAGCAGTTCTTC,CASSFQGNEQFF
TRBV19,TRBJ1-1,NA,NA,TGTGCCAGTAGTCGTATGACAGTTAACACTGAAGCTTTCTTT,CASSRMTVNTEAFF
TRBV2,TRBJ2-1,NA,TRBD1,TGTGCCAGCAGTGAGTTCAGGGGGCGGGCGGAGCAGTTCTTC,CASSEFRGRAEQFF
TRBV15,TRBJ2-7,NA,NA,TGTGCCACCAGCAGAGATCGGGCCTCCTACGAGCAGTACTTC,CATSRDRASYEQYF
TRBV3-1,TRBJ1-1,NA,NA,TGTGCCAGCAGCCCGGGGCTCGGGAACACTGAAGCTTTCTTT,CASSPGLGNTEAFF
TRBV3-1,TRBJ1-5,NA,NA,TGTGCCAGCAGCCAAGGCACTCTTAGCAATCAGCCCCAGCATTTT,CASSQGTLSNQPQHF
TRBV5-6,TRBJ1-5,NA,NA,TGTGCCAGCAGCACCGCCGGAAGCCCTAAGGCCCAGCATTTT,CASSTAGSPKAQHF
TRBV11-1,TRBJ2-1,NA,TRBD2,TGTGCCAGCGCGGGGGGGAATCACAATGAGCAGTTCTTC,CASAGGNHNEQFF
TRBV6-5,TRBJ2-5,NA,NA,TGTGCCAGCAGTTACCAGGCTAACCAAGAGACCCAGTACTTC,CASSYQANQETQYF
TRBV7-9,TRBJ2-3,NA,TRBD1,TGTGCCAGCAGCTATGACAGGGGCGGCACAGATACGCAGTATTTT,CASSYDRGGTDTQYF
TRBV5-1,TRBJ2-3,NA,NA,TGCGCCAGCAGCTTGCCCAGCGGATCTAATACGCAGTATTTT,CASSLPSGSNTQYF
TRBV10-3,TRBJ2-3,NA,TRBD1,TGTGCCATCAGGACAGGGACAGATACGCAGTATTTT,CAIRTGTDTQYF
TRBV6-1,TRBJ1-2,NA,TRBD1,TGTGCCAGCAGATCCGGGACAGGGAATGGCTACACCTTC,CASRSGTGNGYTF
TRBV20-1,TRBJ2-3,NA,NA,TGCAGTGCTAGTGATGGACTACGCACAGATACGCAGTATTTT,CSASDGLRTDTQYF
TRBV29-1,TRBJ2-5,NA,NA,TGCAGCGTTAGTGTCTCCGGCGGCAGGGTCCAAGAGACCCAGTACTTC,CSVSVSGGRVQETQYF
TRBV6-6,TRBJ1-5,NA,NA,TGTGCCAGCACCCCGGGGACCAATTATGAGCCCCAGCATTTT,CASTPGTNYEPQHF
TRBV6-1,TRBJ2-5,NA,NA,TGTGCCAGCAGACCAGAGGGAGGGGGAAGACAAGAGACCCAGTACTTC,CASRPEGGGRQETQYF
TRBV7-9,TRBJ2-3,NA,NA,TGTGCCAGCAGCCCTCGAGGGAGATCAGATACGCAGTATTTT,CASSPRGRSDTQYF
TRBV6-2/TRBV6-3,TRBJ1-1,NA,TRBD1,TGTGCCAGCACCCCGGGACAGCCGAACACTGAAGCTTTCTTT,CASTPGQPNTEAFF
TRBV5-1,TRBJ2-3,NA,TRBD2,TGCGCCAGCAGCTTGGTGCTGGGACTAAGCACAGATACGCAGTATTTT,CASSLVLGLSTDTQYF
TRBV7-9,TRBJ2-7,NA,NA,TGTGCCAGCAGCATGGAGGGGGGCGTGCAGTACTTC,CASSMEGGVQYF
TRBV19,TRBJ2-1,NA,TRBD2,TGTGCCAGTAGTATAGTCGGCGGGGGCTCCTACAATGAGCAGTTCTTC,CASSIVGGGSYNEQFF
TRBV7-2,TRBJ1-2,NA,TRBD1,TGTGCCAGCAGCCGGGACAGGGCGGGGGGCTACACCTTC,CASSRDRAGGYTF
TRBV5-1,TRBJ2-5,NA,TRBD2,TGCGCCAGCAGCTTGGCGGGGGGTTCTGGGCAAGAGACCCAGTACTTC,CASSLAGGSGQETQYF
TRBV6-2/TRBV6-3,TRBJ1-2,NA,NA,TGTGCCAGCTCCGCGAGCTATGGCTACACCTTC,CASSASYGYTF